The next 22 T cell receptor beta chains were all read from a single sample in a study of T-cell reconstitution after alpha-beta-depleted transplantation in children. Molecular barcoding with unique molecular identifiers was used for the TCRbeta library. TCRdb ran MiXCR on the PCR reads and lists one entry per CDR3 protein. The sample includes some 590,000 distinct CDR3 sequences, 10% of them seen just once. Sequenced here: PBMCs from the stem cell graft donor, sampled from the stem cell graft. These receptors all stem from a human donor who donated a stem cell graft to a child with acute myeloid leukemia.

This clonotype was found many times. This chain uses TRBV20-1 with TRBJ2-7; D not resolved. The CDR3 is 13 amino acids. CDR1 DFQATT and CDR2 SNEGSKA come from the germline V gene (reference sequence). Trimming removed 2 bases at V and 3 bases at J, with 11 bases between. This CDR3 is CSARQPVVYEQYF. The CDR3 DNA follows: TGCAGTGCTAGACAGCCCGTGGTCTACGAGCAGTACTTC.

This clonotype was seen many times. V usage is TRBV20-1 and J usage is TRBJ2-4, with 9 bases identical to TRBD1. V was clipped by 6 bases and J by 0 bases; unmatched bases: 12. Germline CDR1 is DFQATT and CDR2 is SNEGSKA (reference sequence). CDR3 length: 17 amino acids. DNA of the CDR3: TGCAGTGCCCAGGGACAGGGTCGACTTCTAGCCAAAAACATTCAGTACTTC. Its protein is CSAQGQGRLLAKNIQYF.

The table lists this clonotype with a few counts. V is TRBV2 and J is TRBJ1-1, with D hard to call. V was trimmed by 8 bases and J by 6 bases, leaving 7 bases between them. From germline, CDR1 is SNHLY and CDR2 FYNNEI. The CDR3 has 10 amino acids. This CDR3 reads CASSKAEAFF. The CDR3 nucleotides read TGTGCCAGCTCTAAGGCTGAAGCTTTCTTT.

The CDR3 region has the DNA TGCGCCAGCAGCTCGAGATATCCCACCTACGAGCAGTACTTC. As protein: CASSSRYPTYEQYF. The chain links TRBV5-1 to TRBJ2-7; D unresolved. The CDR3 totals 14 residues. Germline V CDR1 and CDR2: SGHRS, YFSETQ. The germline V and J ends were trimmed by 3 bases and 2 bases, with 12 bases remaining between them.

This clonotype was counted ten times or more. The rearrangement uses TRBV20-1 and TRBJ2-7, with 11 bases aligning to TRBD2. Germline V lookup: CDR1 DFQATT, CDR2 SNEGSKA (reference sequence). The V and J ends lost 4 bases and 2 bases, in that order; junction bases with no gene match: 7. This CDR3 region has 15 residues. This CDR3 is CSATGLAGGTYEQYF. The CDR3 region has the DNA TGCAGTGCTACGGGCCTAGCGGGAGGTACCTACGAGCAGTACTTC.

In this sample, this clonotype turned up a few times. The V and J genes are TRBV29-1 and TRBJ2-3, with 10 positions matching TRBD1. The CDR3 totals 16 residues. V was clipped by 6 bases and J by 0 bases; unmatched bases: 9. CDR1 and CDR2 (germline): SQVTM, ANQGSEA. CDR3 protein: CSVGQGRLSSTDTQYF. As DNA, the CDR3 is TGCAGCGTGGGACAGGGGCGCCTGTCTAGCACAGATACGCAGTATTTT.

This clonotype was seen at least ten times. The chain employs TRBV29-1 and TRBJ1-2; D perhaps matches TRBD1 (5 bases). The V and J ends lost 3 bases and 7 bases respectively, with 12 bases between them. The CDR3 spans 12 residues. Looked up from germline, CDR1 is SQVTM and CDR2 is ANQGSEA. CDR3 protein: CSVEEGRRGYTF. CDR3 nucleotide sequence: TGCAGCGTTGAGGAGGGGCGCCGTGGCTACACCTTC.

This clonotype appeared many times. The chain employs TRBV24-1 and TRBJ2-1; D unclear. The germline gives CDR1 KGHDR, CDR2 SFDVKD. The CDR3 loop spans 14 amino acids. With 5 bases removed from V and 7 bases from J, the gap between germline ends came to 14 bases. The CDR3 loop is CATSGSRNRNEQFF. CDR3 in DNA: TGTGCCACCAGTGGATCCAGGAATAGGAATGAGCAGTTCTTC.

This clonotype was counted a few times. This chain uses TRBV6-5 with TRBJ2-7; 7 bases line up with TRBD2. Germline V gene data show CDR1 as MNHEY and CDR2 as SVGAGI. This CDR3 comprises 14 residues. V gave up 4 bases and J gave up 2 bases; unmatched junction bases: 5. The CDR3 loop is CASSSRLATYEQYF. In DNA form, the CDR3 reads TGTGCCAGCAGTTCCCGACTAGCTACCTACGAGCAGTACTTC.

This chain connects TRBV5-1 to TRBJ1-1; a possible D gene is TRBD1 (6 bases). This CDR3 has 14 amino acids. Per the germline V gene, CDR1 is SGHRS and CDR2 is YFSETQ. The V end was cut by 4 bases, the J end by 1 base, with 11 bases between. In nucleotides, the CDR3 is TGCGCCAGCAGCGAAGTCAGGGGGAACACTGAAGCTTTCTTT. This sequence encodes CASSEVRGNTEAFF.

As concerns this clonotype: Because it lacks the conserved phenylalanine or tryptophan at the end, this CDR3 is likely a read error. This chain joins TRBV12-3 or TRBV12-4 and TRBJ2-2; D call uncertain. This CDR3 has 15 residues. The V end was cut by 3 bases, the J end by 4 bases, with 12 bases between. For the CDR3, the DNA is TGTGCCAGCAGTTTCCCCCCCGCAGGCACCGGGGAGCTGTTTATT. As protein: CASSFPPAGTGELFI.

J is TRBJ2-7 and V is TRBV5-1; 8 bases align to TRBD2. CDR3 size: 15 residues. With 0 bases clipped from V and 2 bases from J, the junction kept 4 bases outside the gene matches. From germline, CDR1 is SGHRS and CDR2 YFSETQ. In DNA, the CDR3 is TGCGCCAGCAGCTTGGATGGGGGACTAGCCTACGAGCAGTACTTC. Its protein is CASSLDGGLAYEQYF.

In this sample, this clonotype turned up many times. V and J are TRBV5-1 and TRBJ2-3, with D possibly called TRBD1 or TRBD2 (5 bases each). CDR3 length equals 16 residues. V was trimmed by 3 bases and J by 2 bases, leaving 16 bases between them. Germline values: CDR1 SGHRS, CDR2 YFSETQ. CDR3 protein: CASSSLRDGPTDTQYF. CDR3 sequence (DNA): TGCGCCAGCAGCTCCCTCCGGGACGGACCCACAGATACGCAGTATTTT.

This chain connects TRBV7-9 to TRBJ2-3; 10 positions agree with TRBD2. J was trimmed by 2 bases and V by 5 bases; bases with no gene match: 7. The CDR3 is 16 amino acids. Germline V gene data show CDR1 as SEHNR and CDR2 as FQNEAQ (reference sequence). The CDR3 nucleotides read TGTGCCAGCAGCCAGGAAGCGGGAGGGCCCACAGATACGCAGTATTTT. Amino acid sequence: CASSQEAGGPTDTQYF.

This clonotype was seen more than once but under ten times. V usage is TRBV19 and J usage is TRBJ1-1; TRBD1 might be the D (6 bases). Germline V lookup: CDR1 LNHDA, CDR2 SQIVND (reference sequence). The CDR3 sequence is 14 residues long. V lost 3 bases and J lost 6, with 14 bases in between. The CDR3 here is CASSISGQGSEAFF. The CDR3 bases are TGTGCCAGTAGTATCTCCGGCCAGGGGTCTGAAGCTTTCTTT.

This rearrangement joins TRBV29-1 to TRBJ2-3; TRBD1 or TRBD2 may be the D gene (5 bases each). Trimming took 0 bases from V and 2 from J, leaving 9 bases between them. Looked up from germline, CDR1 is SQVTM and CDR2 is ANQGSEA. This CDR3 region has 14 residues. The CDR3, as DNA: TGCAGCGTTGAAGATATCGGGACCACAGATACGCAGTATTTT. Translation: CSVEDIGTTDTQYF.

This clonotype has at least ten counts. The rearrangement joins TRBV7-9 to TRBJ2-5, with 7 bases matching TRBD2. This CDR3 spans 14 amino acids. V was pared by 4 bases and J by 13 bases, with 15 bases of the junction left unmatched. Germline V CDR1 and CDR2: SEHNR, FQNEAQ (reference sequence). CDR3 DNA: TGTGCCAGCAGCTCCAGACTAGCCCCATACCAAACGTACTTC. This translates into CASSSRLAPYQTYF.

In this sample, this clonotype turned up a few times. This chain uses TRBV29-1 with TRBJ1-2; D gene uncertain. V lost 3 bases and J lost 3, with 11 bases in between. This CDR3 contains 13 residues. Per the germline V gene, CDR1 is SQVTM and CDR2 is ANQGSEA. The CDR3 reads CSVDGGKHYGYTF. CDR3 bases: TGCAGCGTTGACGGTGGGAAGCACTATGGCTACACCTTC.

The CDR3 loop is CSVRPSKSDTEAFF. CDR3 nucleotide sequence: TGCAGCGTCCGGCCAAGTAAGTCGGACACTGAAGCTTTCTTT. The chain recombines TRBV29-1 with TRBJ1-1; no clear D. CDR3 size: 14 residues. Per germline, CDR1 SQVTM and CDR2 ANQGSEA. V lost 6 bases and J 3 bases, leaving 17 bases between the germline ends.

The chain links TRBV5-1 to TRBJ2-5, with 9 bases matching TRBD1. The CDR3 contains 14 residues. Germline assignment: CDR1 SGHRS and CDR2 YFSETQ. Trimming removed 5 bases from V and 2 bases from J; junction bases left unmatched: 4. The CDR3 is CASRGTGPQETQYF. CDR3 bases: TGCGCCAGCAGGGGGACAGGGCCTCAAGAGACCCAGTACTTC.

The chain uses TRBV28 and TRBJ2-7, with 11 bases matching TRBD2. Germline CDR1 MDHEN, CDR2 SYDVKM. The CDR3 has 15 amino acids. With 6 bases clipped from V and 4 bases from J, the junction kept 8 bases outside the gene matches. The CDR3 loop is CASRTHLAGGYEQYF. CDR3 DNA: TGTGCCAGCAGAACCCACTTAGCGGGAGGGTACGAGCAGTACTTC.

The CDR3: CASSYRLARDRSYNEQFF. The CDR3, as DNA: TGTGCCAGCAGTTACCGACTAGCGAGGGATCGCTCCTACAATGAGCAGTTCTTC. The chain is built from TRBV6-5 and TRBJ2-1; 8 bases are a match to TRBD2. V gave up 2 bases and J gave up 0 bases; unmatched junction bases: 9. The CDR3 has 18 amino acids. The germline CDR1 and CDR2 sequences are MNHEY and SVGAGI.